This TCR beta chain was recovered during a study of cytomegalovirus exposure and HLA in healthy donors. 60 Vbeta and 13 Jbeta primers were used in PCR. The data were produced by immunoSEQ multiplex PCR, yet TCRdb's version contains in-frame clones alone and is incomplete. The data show around 150,000 clones, roughly 76% seen once. General study results and limits: Roughly uniform sequencing depth across donors was assumed, possibly incorrectly.

A word on this clone: Antigen specificity is unknown.

Losses at the gene ends were 2 bases for V and 4 bases for J; bases not matched to a gene: 9. Germline assignment: CDR1 GTSNPN and CDR2 SVGIG (reference sequence). The CDR3 is made up of 15 amino acids. The chain uses TRBV30 and TRBJ2-5; TRBD2 aligns across 8 bases. The clonotype originates from a man aged 18 to 29 in good health and CMV-seronegative. Sequencing input: PBMCs. The CDR3 sequence: CAWSWGGGKRETQYF. In DNA form, the CDR3 reads TGTGCCTGGAGTTGGGGCGGGGGGAAGCGAGAGACCCAGTACTTC.